This T cell receptor beta chain was documented in a study of T cells after yellow fever vaccination. Regarding the study as a whole: Abundant bulk-population clonotypes could contaminate the FACS-sorted repertoires. Most clones from primary vaccination were detected again post-booster (around 95% CD4, 88% CD8). The CD4 compartment and the CD8 compartment contained a small share of clonotypes in common.

In TCRdb, the 5' RACE reads were re-called with MiXCR into one record per CDR3 protein. Found here are roughly 350,000 distinct CDR3 sequences, approximately 4% of them singletons; the top ten hold 20% to 25%. This clonotype was seen ten or more times. Its antigen remains unknown. V shed 4 bases, J shed 4 bases, and the junction held 8 bases outside the gene matches. This CDR3 is 16 amino acids long. Germline CDR1 reads MNHNS; CDR2 reads SASEGT. The starting material was PBMCs, obtained 5 days after the yellow fever booster vaccination. This chain connects TRBV6-1 to TRBJ1-5; 9 bases agree with TRBD1. The TCR comes from a man in his late teens or twenties who received the YFV17D yellow fever vaccine. CDR3 amino acids: CASSADRGRMNQPQHF. CDR3 sequence (DNA): TGTGCCAGCAGTGCGGACAGGGGCCGGATGAATCAGCCCCAGCATTTT.